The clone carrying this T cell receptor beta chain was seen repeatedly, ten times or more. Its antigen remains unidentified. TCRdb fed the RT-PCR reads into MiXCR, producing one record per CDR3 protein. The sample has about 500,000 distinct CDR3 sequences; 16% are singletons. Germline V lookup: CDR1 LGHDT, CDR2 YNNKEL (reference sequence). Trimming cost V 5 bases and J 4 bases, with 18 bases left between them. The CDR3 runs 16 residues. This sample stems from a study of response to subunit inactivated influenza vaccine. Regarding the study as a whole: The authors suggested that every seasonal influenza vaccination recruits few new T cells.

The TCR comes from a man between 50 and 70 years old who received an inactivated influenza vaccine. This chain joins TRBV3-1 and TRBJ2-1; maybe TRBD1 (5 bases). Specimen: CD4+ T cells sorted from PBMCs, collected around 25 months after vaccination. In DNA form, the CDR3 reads TGTGCCAGCAGCTCAACTCAAAGGACACTGTACAATGAGCAGTTCTTC. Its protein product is CASSSTQRTLYNEQFF.